Listed below are T cell receptor beta chains from one sample, sequenced in a study of Ad26.COV2.S vaccination and SARS-CoV-2 variants. TCRdb keeps only in-frame clones here, not all; method: immunoSEQ multiplex PCR. The sample holds roughly 320,000 clones, roughly 84% seen once. The sample here was peripheral blood, taken in a trial of Ad26.COV2.S vaccine versus placebo. The origin of the receptors is a person between 18 and 60 years old who received the Ad26.COV2.S COVID-19 vaccine or a placebo. Each CDR3 is given with its conserved first and last residue. The order of the fields is V gene, clone size, J gene, CDR3 length, D gene, CDR3 DNA, CDR3 protein. A D gene is named only where the DNA matches it firmly. Some rows have no size entry. The others give once, few or many, or a class for an expanded clone.

v_gene: TRBV30
abundance: NA
j_gene: TRBJ1-1
len: 13
d_gene: NA
CDR3nt: TGTGCCGCCGCGGGACTCTTGAACACTGAAGCTTTCTTT
CDR3aa: CAAAGLLNTEAFF

v_gene: TRBV12-5
abundance: NA
j_gene: TRBJ2-1
len: 14
d_gene: TRBD2
CDR3nt: TGTGCTAGTGGTTTCTCCAAGCGGGGCTCAGAGCAGTTCTTC
CDR3aa: CASGFSKRGSEQFF

v_gene: TRBV5-5
abundance: NA
j_gene: TRBJ2-2
len: 17
d_gene: TRBD2
CDR3nt: TGTGCCAGCAGCTTGGGGTTATCGGGGGGACCCACCGGGGAGCTGTTTTTT
CDR3aa: CASSLGLSGGPTGELFF

v_gene: TRBV10-3
abundance: NA
j_gene: TRBJ2-7
len: 16
d_gene: NA
CDR3nt: TGTGCCATCAGTGAAATGAAGAGCTTCTTCTCCTACGAGCAGTACTTC
CDR3aa: CAISEMKSFFSYEQYF

v_gene: TRBV27
abundance: NA
j_gene: TRBJ2-1
len: 17
d_gene: TRBD2
CDR3nt: TGTGCCAGCAGTTTAGGGACTAGCGGGGGGCATTACAATGAGCAGTTCTTC
CDR3aa: CASSLGTSGGHYNEQFF

v_gene: TRBV5-6
abundance: once
j_gene: TRBJ2-3
len: 14
d_gene: TRBD1
CDR3nt: TGTGCCAGCAGCTTCTGGACAGGGACAGATACGCAGTATTTT
CDR3aa: CASSFWTGTDTQYF

v_gene: TRBV5-1
abundance: once
j_gene: TRBJ1-4
len: 16
d_gene: NA
CDR3nt: TGCGCCAGCAGCTTGGGGTCGGGACTCCTTAATGAAAAACTGTTTTTT
CDR3aa: CASSLGSGLLNEKLFF

v_gene: TRBV10-3
abundance: NA
j_gene: TRBJ1-5
len: 14
d_gene: TRBD1
CDR3nt: TGTGCCATCAGGGGGGACAGGGGTAATCAGCCCCAGCATTTT
CDR3aa: CAIRGDRGNQPQHF

v_gene: TRBV16
abundance: NA
j_gene: TRBJ1-5
len: 15
d_gene: NA
CDR3nt: TGTGCCAGCAGCCATCCTGGGGTGGGCAATCAGCCCCAGCATTTT
CDR3aa: CASSHPGVGNQPQHF

v_gene: TRBV7-3
abundance: NA
j_gene: TRBJ2-1
len: 16
d_gene: NA
CDR3nt: TGTGCCAGCAGCTTAACCAAGGCGTTTTCCTACAATGAGCAGTTCTTC
CDR3aa: CASSLTKAFSYNEQFF

v_gene: TRBV27
abundance: NA
j_gene: TRBJ1-1
len: 15
d_gene: TRBD1
CDR3nt: TGTGCCAGCAGCCAGACAGGGGGCCTTTGGGCTGAAGCTTTCTTT
CDR3aa: CASSQTGGLWAEAFF

v_gene: TRBV7-2
abundance: NA
j_gene: TRBJ2-3
len: 15
d_gene: TRBD2
CDR3nt: TGTGCCAGCAGCACGCTAGCGGGGGGGCCGGATACGCAGTATTTT
CDR3aa: CASSTLAGGPDTQYF

v_gene: TRBV2
abundance: NA
j_gene: TRBJ2-7
len: 18
d_gene: TRBD2
CDR3nt: TGTGCCATCCGAAAAGGTGGGCTAGCGGGGGAAAATTCCTACGAGCAGTACTTC
CDR3aa: CAIRKGGLAGENSYEQYF

v_gene: TRBV4-2
abundance: NA
j_gene: TRBJ2-1
len: 15
d_gene: NA
CDR3nt: TGTGCCAGCAGCCAAGAAACAAGGGGCTACAATGAGCAGTTCTTC
CDR3aa: CASSQETRGYNEQFF

v_gene: TRBV4-3
abundance: NA
j_gene: TRBJ2-2
len: 16
d_gene: NA
CDR3nt: TGCGCCAGCAGCCAAGGGACACTTCAGAACACCGGGGAGCTGTTTTTT
CDR3aa: CASSQGTLQNTGELFF